Listed below are T cell receptor beta chains from one sample, sequenced in a study of vaccination and CD4 T cells after COVID-19. TCRdb recomputed calls from the PCR reads with MiXCR, one row per CDR3 protein. The table records around 23,000 distinct CDR3 sequences, around 42% of them present only once. These receptors have no identified antigens. The input for sequencing was CD4+ T cells from blood, cultured in vitro, taken about 7 months after SARS-CoV-2 vaccination. These receptors were collected from a human donor who had recovered from COVID-19. Each CDR3 is given with its conserved first and last residue. The D gene is left open where the match is weak. Rows give clone size only sometimes, using once, few, many, or a class for an expanded clone.

clone_size	d_call	v_call	cdr3_length	j_call	cdr3_nt	cdr3_aa
NA	TRBD1	TRBV2	13	TRBJ1-2	TGTGCCGGAAAGACAGGGTTGGACTATGGCTACACCTTC	CAGKTGLDYGYTF
few	NA	TRBV28	18	TRBJ2-5	TGTGCCAGCAGTCCTCATGGGGGTGGGGACGGACCCCAAGAGACCCAGTACTTC	CASSPHGGGDGPQETQYF
NA	TRBD2	TRBV5-1	16	TRBJ2-7	TGCGCCAGCAGCTTGGACGCTAGCGGGAGTTTCAACGAGCAGTACTTC	CASSLDASGSFNEQYF
NA	TRBD2	TRBV18	14	TRBJ2-7	TGTGCCAGCTCACCGGGACTAGCGGGAGGCGAGCAGTACTTC	CASSPGLAGGEQYF
NA	NA	TRBV2	14	TRBJ2-7	TGTGCCAGCGGGGGGGGCATATCCTCCTACGAGCAGTACTTC	CASGGGISSYEQYF
NA	TRBD1	TRBV15	16	TRBJ1-5	TGTGCCACCAGCAGAGGGGGCCAGGGGGCCCATCAGCCCCAGCATTTT	CATSRGGQGAHQPQHF
NA	NA	TRBV28	15	TRBJ2-7	TGTGCCAGCAGCCCTGCCTGGGGACTGATCTACGAGCAGTACTTC	CASSPAWGLIYEQYF
NA	TRBD1	TRBV19	13	TRBJ2-1	TGTGCCAGTAGTGGATACAGGGGTAATGAGCAGTTCTTC	CASSGYRGNEQFF
NA	TRBD2	TRBV20-1	16	TRBJ2-5	TGCAGTGCTAGAAGGGGGACTAGCGCATCCCAAGAGACCCAGTACTTC	CSARRGTSASQETQYF
NA	NA	TRBV4-1	14	TRBJ1-1	TGCGCCAGCAGCCTGCGGACGGTTAACACTGAAGCTTTCTTT	CASSLRTVNTEAFF
NA	NA	TRBV6-1	19	TRBJ2-7	TGTGCCAGCACCGGAACCCTATTAGCCCGAGCGGGTACCCTTTCATTAGAGTACTTC	CASTGTLLARAGTLSLEYF
NA	TRBD2	TRBV24-1	14	TRBJ2-5	TGTGCCACCAGTGACGGCGGGAGCGTGGAGACCCAGTACTTC	CATSDGGSVETQYF
NA	NA	TRBV6-2/TRBV6-3	17	TRBJ1-6	TGTGCCAGCAGCTCAGGCCCAGGGCGATCCAATAATTCACCCCTCCACTTT	CASSSGPGRSNNSPLHF
few	NA	TRBV20-1	15	TRBJ2-3	TGCAGTGCCACGTCCAGGCGGGCTAGCACAGATACGCAGTATTTT	CSATSRRASTDTQYF
once	NA	TRBV28	14	TRBJ2-1	TGTGCCAGCAATACCCAGACCAGGGGCAATGAGCAGTTCTTC	CASNTQTRGNEQFF
NA	NA	TRBV5-4	14	TRBJ1-5	TGTGCCAGCAGCTTGTGGGGTAGCAATCAGCCCCAGCATTTT	CASSLWGSNQPQHF
NA	TRBD1	TRBV6-1	11	TRBJ2-1	TGTGCCAGCAGTCGCACAGGGGTCGAGTTCTTC	CASSRTGVEFF
NA	TRBD2	TRBV7-2	13	TRBJ2-7	TGTGCCAGCAGCTGGACTAGCGCCTACGAGCAGTACTTC	CASSWTSAYEQYF
NA	TRBD1	TRBV7-3	14	TRBJ2-3	TGTGCCAGCAGCCCGGGGACAGGGGGAAATACGCAGTATTTT	CASSPGTGGNTQYF
NA	TRBD2	TRBV20-1	14	TRBJ2-3	TGCAGTGCTGGAATAGCGGGAGGTTCAGATACGCAGTATTTT	CSAGIAGGSDTQYF
NA	TRBD2	TRBV7-9	16	TRBJ2-3	TGTGCCAGCAGCTTAGGTCTAGCGGGAGAATCAGATACGCAGTATTTT	CASSLGLAGESDTQYF
few	NA	TRBV6-5	15	TRBJ1-6	TGTGCCAGCAGTTACTCTGGGGGGATTAATTCACCCCTCCACTTT	CASSYSGGINSPLHF
few	NA	TRBV20-1	13	TRBJ2-3	TGCAGTGGGCTAGCTTCCCTTCGGGATACGCAGTATTTT	CSGLASLRDTQYF
NA	NA	TRBV5-1	13	TRBJ2-7	TGCGCCAGCAGCTTCCAGGGGGGGTACGAGCAGTACTTC	CASSFQGGYEQYF
NA	NA	TRBV21-1	14	TRBJ1-2	TGTGCCAGCAGCTCCCCGGGGAGGGATAACGGCTACACCTTC	CASSSPGRDNGYTF
few	NA	TRBV20-1	13	TRBJ2-7	TGCAGTGGCGCGTGGACAGCTTCCTACGAGCAGTACTTC	CSGAWTASYEQYF
NA	NA	TRBV20-1	14	TRBJ2-6	TGCAGTGCTAGAGTAACATCTGGGGCCAACGTCCTGACTTTC	CSARVTSGANVLTF
NA	NA	TRBV15	14	TRBJ2-7	TGTGCCACCAGCAGAGGCGACAACCACTACGAGCAGTACTTC	CATSRGDNHYEQYF
NA	NA	TRBV7-9	14	TRBJ2-4	TGTGCCAGCAGCATGTGGGCCCCTGAGGCCATTCAGTACTTC	CASSMWAPEAIQYF
NA	NA	TRBV20-1	11	TRBJ1-1	TGCAGTGGCAGGGAGAACACTGAAGCTTTCTTT	CSGRENTEAFF
few	NA	TRBV19	13	TRBJ1-5	TGTGCCAGTAAAGGCACCTTGGTCCAGCCCCAGCATTTT	CASKGTLVQPQHF
NA	TRBD2	TRBV28	18	TRBJ2-3	TGTGCCAGCAGTCTCTATAGGGGGACTAGATTGAGGACAGATACGCAGTATTTT	CASSLYRGTRLRTDTQYF
NA	NA	TRBV7-9	13	TRBJ1-2	TGTGCCAGCAGCTTAGGAGGGGGTAATGGCTACACCTTC	CASSLGGGNGYTF
few	NA	TRBV10-3	13	TRBJ2-5	TGTGCCAGCAATAGGGACCGACAAGAGACCCAGTACTTC	CASNRDRQETQYF
NA	TRBD2	TRBV24-1	15	TRBJ2-7	TGTGCCACCAGTGAGGGACTAGCGGGATCCTACGAGCAGTACTTC	CATSEGLAGSYEQYF
NA	NA	TRBV25-1	15	TRBJ2-2	TGTGCCAGCAGTGAATTGCAGGGGAACACCGGGGAGCTGTTTTTT	CASSELQGNTGELFF
few	NA	TRBV20-1	13	TRBJ1-5	TGCAGTGCTAGTAGAGGGCCCAATCAGCCCCAGCATTTT	CSASRGPNQPQHF
NA	NA	TRBV28	14	TRBJ1-2	TGTGCCAGCAGTTTTCGCCTTTCTAACTATGGCTACACCTTC	CASSFRLSNYGYTF
NA	NA	TRBV20-1	15	TRBJ2-3	TGCAGTGCTAACTACAGGGATGTGGGCACAGATACGCAGTATTTT	CSANYRDVGTDTQYF
NA	TRBD1	TRBV5-4	15	TRBJ2-5	TGTGCCAGCAGCTTCGACAGGGGGCTACAAGAGACCCAGTACTTC	CASSFDRGLQETQYF
once	TRBD1	TRBV28	14	TRBJ1-1	TGTGCCAGCAGTTTCCCAAGAGTAGGGACAGAAACTTTCTTT	CASSFPRVGTETFF
NA	TRBD2	TRBV6-4	15	TRBJ2-2	TGTGCCAGCAGTGACGGCGGGAGGGACACCGGGGAGCTGTTTTTT	CASSDGGRDTGELFF
NA	NA	TRBV20-1	15	TRBJ2-4	TGCAGTGCAGAGTCGTCCCGCGGATCCAAAAACATTCAGTACTTC	CSAESSRGSKNIQYF
few	NA	TRBV7-2	16	TRBJ2-7	TGTGCCAGCAGCCCCACCCAGGTTAGCGCCTCCTACGAGCAGTACTTC	CASSPTQVSASYEQYF
NA	NA	TRBV28	11	TRBJ2-5	TGTGCCAGCAGTTCCAGAGAGACCCAGTACTTC	CASSSRETQYF
NA	NA	TRBV11-3	14	TRBJ2-2	TGTGCCAGCAGCCGTGGCCGGCCCACCGGGGAGCTGTTTTTT	CASSRGRPTGELFF
few	NA	TRBV6-1	12	TRBJ2-1	TGTGCCAGCAGCCAAGACTCCAATGAGCAGTTCTTC	CASSQDSNEQFF
NA	TRBD2	TRBV20-1	14	TRBJ2-3	TGCAGTGCTAGCGGGAGGGCCTTCACAGATACGCAGTATTTT	CSASGRAFTDTQYF
NA	NA	TRBV20-1	14	TRBJ1-2	TGCAGTGCTAGAGACGCCCGGGCTAACTATGGCTACACCTTC	CSARDARANYGYTF
NA	TRBD2	TRBV20-1	16	TRBJ2-7	TGCAGTGCCCAAGGGACTAGCGGGATCCAGAACTACGAGCAGTACTTC	CSAQGTSGIQNYEQYF
few	TRBD2	TRBV27	16	TRBJ2-1	TGTGCCAGCAGTTTAAGAGCGGGAGCATCCTACAATGAGCAGTTCTTC	CASSLRAGASYNEQFF
NA	TRBD1	TRBV5-3	16	TRBJ2-1	TGTGCCAGAAGCCCCACGACAGGGAACTTCTACAATGAGCAGTTCTTC	CARSPTTGNFYNEQFF
few	TRBD2	TRBV7-8	16	TRBJ2-5	TGTGCCAGCAGCTTACGGGGTAGCGGGAGCAGAGAGACCCAGTACTTC	CASSLRGSGSRETQYF
NA	NA	TRBV20-1	13	TRBJ1-1	TGCAGTGCTAGAGTCAACAGGAACACTGAAGCTTTCTTT	CSARVNRNTEAFF
NA	TRBD1	TRBV20-1	14	TRBJ1-2	TGCAGTGCTAGAGTAGCAGGGGGCGGCTATGGCTACACCTTC	CSARVAGGGYGYTF